The clone carrying this TCR beta chain was recorded at least ten times. The germline gives CDR1 MDHEN, CDR2 SYDVKM. This CDR3 has 14 amino acids. Trimming cost V 6 bases and J 6 bases; bases outside gene matches: 6. Amplification targeted TCR beta CDR3 regions from RNA transcripts. First-round RT-PCR targeting the TCR CDR3 was performed with the HTBI primer set. TCRdb reprocessed the multiplex PCR reads via MiXCR and lists one record per CDR3 protein. Seen here are around 250,000 distinct CDR3 sequences, 14% to 15% observed once, and the top ten hold about 14%. The sample comes from a study of T cells in Graves' hyperthyroidism and ophthalmopathy. Study in general: Peripheral blood was acquired at first diagnosis, ahead of any therapy whatsoever.

Participants, patients aged 18 to 65, had newly diagnosed hyperthyroidism with a duration under 2 months. Those patients with uncontrolled infection, other autoimmune disease, pregnancy or lactation were excluded. Preceding any ophthalmopathy symptoms, the blood sample dates from first hyperthyroidism diagnosis. The sample consisted of blood. The chain carries TRBV28 and TRBJ1-4; 8 bases fit TRBD1. This clonotype originated in a woman in her forties with Graves' hyperthyroidism that later progressed to Graves' ophthalmopathy. This CDR3 reads CASRRTGSYEKLFF. Written as DNA, the CDR3 is TGTGCCAGCAGGCGGACAGGGAGTTATGAAAAACTGTTTTTT.